These 28 T cell receptor beta chains were sequenced from one sample in a study of CD8+ T cells in alopecia areata. Documented treatment: oral pan-JAK inhibitor, 5-10 mg twice daily. The sequencing template was cDNA reverse transcribed from extracted RNA. Produced via immunoSEQ multiplex PCR; TCRdb's table is partial and in-frame only. The data contain approximately 210,000 clones, approximately 72% of them seen just once; the ten biggest clones take up 0.95% to 1.5%. The starting material was CD4+ T cells sorted from blood, obtained between weeks 43 and 45, from a patient treated with tofacitinib. Source of these receptors: a human donor with alopecia areata.

Points on this clone: This sample also contains other DNA sequences that code for the same CDR3. DNA of the CDR3: TGTGCCAGCAGCTTAGGGAATCAGCCCCAGCATTTT. This translates into CASSLGNQPQHF. This chain uses TRBV7-2 with TRBJ1-5; D gene ambiguous. Germline CDR1 is SGHTA and CDR2 is FQGNSA. The V gene lost 1 base and the J gene lost 4 bases, with 2 bases spanning the gap. This CDR3 has 12 amino acids.

Notes on this clone: Germline is not matched at one junction end, which may reflect a read error. The chain combines TRBV29-1 with TRBJ1-2, with D maybe TRBD1 (5 bases). Per the germline V gene, CDR1 is SQVTM and CDR2 is ANQGSEA. The CDR3 extends over 10 amino acids. CDR3 sequence (DNA): TGCAGCGTTGAAGGGACATCGTCTTTCTTC. Protein sequence: CSVEGTSSFF.

A single count supports this clone. The chain links TRBV6-1 to TRBJ2-7; possibly TRBD2 for D (8 bases). This CDR3 has 15 residues. From germline, CDR1 is MNHNS and CDR2 SASEGT. V shed 8 bases and J shed 5 bases, with 22 bases lying between them. DNA for the CDR3: TGTGCCAGCGCGCGGGAGGAGGGGGCCACTCACGAGCAGTACTTC. Protein product: CASAREEGATHEQYF.

The CDR3 here is CASSSGQPYNEQFF. The CDR3, as DNA: TGTGCCAGCAGTTCGGGACAGCCCTACAATGAGCAGTTCTTC. The chain employs TRBV25-1 and TRBJ2-1, with TRBD1 matching over 7 bases. Germline loops: CDR1 MGHDK, CDR2 SYGVNS. The V gene end was trimmed by 5 bases and the J gene end by 2 bases; junction bases not matched to a gene: 3. The CDR3 totals 14 residues.

The V gene is TRBV29-1, the J gene TRBJ2-1, with 13 positions matching TRBD2. CDR3 length: 17 amino acids. Trimming removed 7 bases from V and 0 bases from J; junction bases left unmatched: 9. CDR1 is SQVTM, CDR2 ANQGSEA, per germline. For the CDR3, the DNA is TGCAGCGCTGCCGGGACTAGCGGGGATAGCTCCTACAATGAGCAGTTCTTC. Translated, it gives CSAAGTSGDSSYNEQFF.

This clone showed up just once. V is TRBV15 and J is TRBJ2-7; no reliable D call. Trimming removed 3 bases from V and 0 bases from J, with 12 bases in between. The CDR3 has 15 amino acids. The germline CDR1 and CDR2 sequences are LNHNV and YYDKDF (reference sequence). The CDR3 here is CATSRGYGLSYEQYF. The CDR3 DNA reads as TGTGCCACCAGCAGGGGTTATGGCCTCTCCTACGAGCAGTACTTC.

This clone was detected a few times. The CDR3 bases are TGTGCCAGCAGCCGGGGGGTCGTGGGCACAGATACGCAGTATTTT. It is translated as CASSRGVVGTDTQYF. The V gene is TRBV7-2, the J gene TRBJ2-3; TRBD2 matches at 7 bases. CDR1 is SGHTA and CDR2 is FQGNSA in the germline V gene. After removal of 5 bases from V and 1 base from J, the junction contained 6 bases not matched to a gene. The CDR3 extends over 15 amino acids.

The chain carries TRBV7-9 and TRBJ1-1, with D unclear. Per the germline V gene, CDR1 is SEHNR and CDR2 is FQNEAQ (reference sequence). This CDR3 is 14 amino acids long. Trimming left V 2 bases short and J 4 bases short, with 11 bases between. CDR3 nucleotide sequence: TGTGCCAGCAGCTTATCCGGGTCGGCCACTGAAGCTTTCTTT. This encodes CASSLSGSATEAFF.

The rearrangement links TRBV7-2 to TRBJ2-1, with TRBD1 matching over 10 bases. The V gene end was trimmed by 5 bases and the J gene end by 6 bases; junction bases not matched to a gene: 10. Per germline, CDR1 SGHTA and CDR2 FQGNSA. This CDR3 contains 16 residues. CDR3 residues: CASSHSGQGVLNEQFF. Here the CDR3 DNA reads TGTGCCAGCAGCCATTCAGGACAGGGGGTTCTCAATGAGCAGTTCTTC.

The chain has TRBV5-6 and TRBJ1-5; TRBD1 might be the D (5 bases). With 2 bases removed from V and 3 bases from J, the gap between germline ends came to 9 bases. CDR1 is SGHDT, CDR2 YYEEEE, per germline. The CDR3 contains 14 residues. In nucleotides, the CDR3 is TGTGCCAGCAGCTTCGGCAGGGTCAATCAGCCCCAGCATTTT. Residues: CASSFGRVNQPQHF.

V is TRBV6-1 and J is TRBJ2-1; D may be TRBD1 (6 bases). Germline V gene sequence: CDR1 MNHNS, CDR2 SASEGT. Trimming left V 0 bases short and J 6 bases short, with 12 bases between. The CDR3 length is 15 residues. The CDR3 loop reads CASSEALVRGNEQFF. The DNA for the CDR3 is TGTGCCAGCAGTGAAGCTTTGGTCAGGGGCAATGAGCAGTTCTTC.

This rearrangement joins TRBV19 to TRBJ2-3; D unclear. From germline, CDR1 is LNHDA and CDR2 SQIVND (reference sequence). The CDR3 loop spans 14 amino acids. V was cut by 2 bases and J by 5 bases, with 11 bases left in between. In DNA form, the CDR3 reads TGTGCCAGTAGTATAAGCCTTCAGCTAGATACGCAGTATTTT. This encodes CASSISLQLDTQYF. Together with reference TRBV19 and TRBJ2-3, the CDR3 gives the full variable domain: DGGITQSPKYLFRKEGQNVTLSCEQNLNHDAMYWYRQDPGQGLRLIYYSQIVNDFQKGDIAEGYSVSREKKESFPLTVTSAQKNPTAFYLCASSISLQLDTQYFGPGTRLTVL.

This chain links TRBV5-1 with TRBJ1-2, with 10 bases aligning to TRBD1. After removal of 1 base from V and 6 bases from J, the junction contained 6 bases not matched to a gene. Germline CDR1 reads SGHRS; CDR2 reads YFSETQ. The CDR3 length is 15 residues. The CDR3 region is CASSLQGQGFDGYTF. Here the CDR3 DNA reads TGCGCCAGCAGCTTGCAGGGACAGGGGTTCGATGGCTACACCTTC.

This clone appeared a single time. V gene TRBV4-1 combines with J gene TRBJ2-2; unclear D gene. This CDR3 region has 13 residues. Germline values: CDR1 MGHRA, CDR2 YSYEKL. Deletions cut 1 base from V and 4 bases from J, with 4 bases between. The CDR3 nucleotides are TGCGCCAGCAGCCAAGTAACCACCGGGGAGCTGTTTTTT. Its protein is CASSQVTTGELFF.

This clone was counted only a few times. The chain links TRBV4-3 to TRBJ1-2; 9 nucleotides align to TRBD1. CDR3 length: 15 residues. With V trimmed by 4 bases and J by 8 bases, 11 bases remained unmatched. The germline CDR1 and CDR2 sequences are LGHNA and YSLEER. The CDR3 DNA reads as TGCGCCAGCAGCCGCGAGGACAGGGGTACTGGCGGCTACACCTTC. Residues: CASSREDRGTGGYTF.

The chain links TRBV30 to TRBJ2-1; 11 positions match TRBD2. In germline, CDR1 is GTSNPN, CDR2 SVGIG (reference sequence). V shed 5 bases and J 7 bases; nucleotides not matched to a gene: 10. The CDR3 extends over 15 amino acids. The CDR3 nucleotides are TGTGCCTGGGATAGCCCTAGCGGGGGGCGAAATGAGCAGTTCTTC. This translates into CAWDSPSGGRNEQFF.

The chain uses TRBV25-1 and TRBJ1-1; D gene ambiguous. The CDR3 runs 13 residues. V lost 3 bases to trimming and J lost 3 bases, with 8 bases between them. Germline lookup yields CDR1 MGHDK and CDR2 SYGVNS. CDR3 region: CASSDGIDTEAFF. In DNA form, the CDR3 reads TGTGCCAGCAGTGATGGTATTGACACTGAAGCTTTCTTT.

This clone was detected only a few times. This rearrangement joins TRBV5-1 to TRBJ1-2; D is possibly TRBD1 (6 bases). The CDR3 consists of 14 residues. Trimming removed 0 bases at V and 3 bases at J, with 9 bases between. CDR1 is SGHRS, CDR2 YFSETQ, per germline. The CDR3 DNA reads TGCGCCAGCAGCTTGGGACAGGAGCACTATGGCTACACCTTC. It encodes CASSLGQEHYGYTF.

This clone turned up a few times. The V call is TRBV18, the J call TRBJ2-5; the D call may be TRBD1 or TRBD2 (7 bases each). In germline, CDR1 is KGHSH, CDR2 LQKENI. CDR3 length equals 14 residues. With 6 bases removed from V and 4 bases from J, the gap between germline ends came to 15 bases. This CDR3 is CASSATGEGETQYF. As DNA, the CDR3 is TGTGCCAGCTCGGCTACAGGGGAGGGAGAGACCCAGTACTTC.

This chain connects TRBV29-1 to TRBJ2-5; D is undetermined. Germline V gene sequence: CDR1 SQVTM, CDR2 ANQGSEA. This CDR3 region has 13 residues. Trimming shortened V by 5 bases and J by 0 bases, and 10 bases separated the two germline ends. The CDR3 DNA is TGCAGCGTTCGGGCAGGTTACCAAGAGACCCAGTACTTC. It is translated as CSVRAGYQETQYF.

This chain uses TRBV5-6 with TRBJ2-4, with D possibly TRBD1 on 5 matching bases. The V and J ends lost 0 bases and 6 bases respectively, with 16 bases between them. This CDR3 is 16 amino acids long. Germline CDR1 reads SGHDT; CDR2 reads YYEEEE. The CDR3 region is CASSLGSGIRGNIQYF. CDR3 sequence (DNA): TGTGCCAGCAGCTTGGGCTCAGGGATCCGAGGAAACATTCAGTACTTC.

A few counts support this clone. The chain uses TRBV4-3 and TRBJ1-6, with a weak D call TRBD1 (5 bases). The ends were cut back, 0 bases at V and 7 bases at J, with 10 bases in the middle. The CDR3 covers 15 residues. Germline values: CDR1 LGHNA, CDR2 YSLEER. Here the CDR3 reads CASSQDRGWNSPLHF. CDR3 in DNA: TGCGCCAGCAGCCAAGATCGGGGGTGGAATTCACCCCTCCACTTT.

The gene calls are TRBV6-1 and TRBJ2-7; 9 bases are a match to TRBD1. Germline V gene data show CDR1 as MNHNS and CDR2 as SASEGT. This CDR3 contains 13 residues. After removal of 8 bases from V and 4 bases from J, the junction contained 6 bases not matched to a gene. CDR3 DNA: TGTGCCAGCTCCTCCGGGACAGGGTACGAGCAGTACTTC. Residues: CASSSGTGYEQYF.

CDR3 bases: TGCGCCAGCAGCCAAAGGATTACGGGACAGGGAGTGGATGGCTACACCTTC. Translated, it gives CASSQRITGQGVDGYTF. The chain uses TRBV4-1 and TRBJ1-2; 9 positions agree with TRBD1. CDR3 length equals 17 residues. CDR1 is MGHRA and CDR2 is YSYEKL in the germline V gene. The V gene end was trimmed by 2 bases and the J gene end by 6 bases; junction bases not matched to a gene: 13.

The rearrangement joins TRBV19 to TRBJ1-1, with unresolved D. There are 14 residues in the CDR3. Germline V lookup: CDR1 LNHDA, CDR2 SQIVND (reference sequence). V lost 6 bases, J lost 0 bases, and 11 bases lay in between. The CDR3 sequence is CASSPQRVNTEAFF. Here the CDR3 DNA reads TGTGCCAGTAGCCCCCAGAGGGTGAACACTGAAGCTTTCTTT.

The chain couples TRBV4-3 to TRBJ2-1; weak D call: TRBD2 (7 bases). CDR1 is LGHNA, CDR2 YSLEER, per germline. This CDR3 contains 14 residues. The V end lost 3 bases, the J end lost 9 bases, and 15 bases lay between the germline ends. The CDR3 loop is CASSQRLAGAEQFF. The DNA of the CDR3 is TGCGCCAGCAGCCAGAGACTAGCAGGGGCTGAGCAGTTCTTC.

This rearrangement joins TRBV25-1 to TRBJ2-7; D not resolved. CDR1 is MGHDK and CDR2 is SYGVNS in the germline V gene. The V end was cut by 7 bases, the J end by 6 bases, with 13 bases between. This CDR3 region has 12 residues. Written as DNA, the CDR3 is TGTGCCAGCATTAGCCTAAGTGGCGAGCAGTACTTC. Its protein is CASISLSGEQYF.

The V gene is TRBV29-1, the J gene TRBJ1-1; D possibly corresponds to TRBD1 (5 bases). There are 13 residues in the CDR3. CDR1 SQVTM and CDR2 ANQGSEA come from the germline V gene. The germline V and J ends were trimmed by 6 bases and 3 bases, with 14 bases remaining between them. CDR3 region: CSVRSGHYTEAFF. The CDR3 DNA is TGCAGCGTCCGTTCCGGACACTACACTGAAGCTTTCTTT.